Listed below are T cell receptor beta chains from one sample, sequenced in a study of shared clonotypes between healthy human individuals. Produced via immunoSEQ multiplex PCR; TCRdb's table is partial and in-frame only. The sample yields a few million clones, about 94% seen once. The sequencing input was naive CD4+ T cells sorted from blood. These receptor sequences come from a man younger than 30 in good health. CDR3s include the opening cysteine and the closing phenylalanine or tryptophan. The order of the fields is CDR3 protein, CDR3 DNA, V gene, J gene, clone size, D gene. The D gene is left open where the match is weak. Not all rows give a size; the values are once, few, many and, for expanded clones, a class.

CDR3 protein: CATTPLKQIQYF; CDR3 DNA: TGTGCCACTACCCCTCTTAAGCAGATTCAGTACTTC; V gene: TRBV19; J gene: TRBJ2-4; clone size: .; D gene: .
CDR3 protein: CASSLGLAQRDTQYF; CDR3 DNA: TGCGCCAGCAGCCTGGGACTAGCGCAAAGGGATACGCAGTATTTT; V gene: TRBV4-1; J gene: TRBJ2-3; clone size: .; D gene: TRBD2
CDR3 protein: CASMQGRTEAFF; CDR3 DNA: TGTGCCAGCATGCAGGGACGAACTGAAGCTTTCTTT; V gene: TRBV28; J gene: TRBJ1-1; clone size: .; D gene: .
CDR3 protein: CASSSRASYEQYF; CDR3 DNA: TGTGCCAGCAGCTCCAGAGCTTCCTACGAGCAGTACTTC; V gene: TRBV11-3; J gene: TRBJ2-7; clone size: .; D gene: .
CDR3 protein: CASSLERNTGELFF; CDR3 DNA: TGTGCCAGCAGCTTGGAAAGGAACACCGGGGAGCTGTTTTTT; V gene: TRBV7-9; J gene: TRBJ2-2; clone size: .; D gene: .
CDR3 protein: CASGLTGNTGELFF; CDR3 DNA: TGTGCCAGCGGGCTGACAGGGAACACCGGGGAGCTGTTTTTT; V gene: TRBV28; J gene: TRBJ2-2; clone size: .; D gene: .
CDR3 protein: CASSEGSGELFF; CDR3 DNA: TGTGCCAGCAGTGAAGGGTCCGGGGAGCTGTTTTTT; V gene: TRBV25-1; J gene: TRBJ2-2; clone size: .; D gene: .
CDR3 protein: CASSPEGGRSPLHF; CDR3 DNA: TGTGCCAGCAGCCCCGAGGGGGGCCGGTCACCCCTCCACTTT; V gene: TRBV5-4; J gene: TRBJ1-6; clone size: .; D gene: .
CDR3 protein: CAWSLNEKLFF; CDR3 DNA: TGTGCCTGGAGTTTAAATGAAAAACTGTTTTTT; V gene: TRBV30; J gene: TRBJ1-4; clone size: .; D gene: .
CDR3 protein: CASSFYTPERQETQYF; CDR3 DNA: TGTGCCAGCAGCTTTTATACCCCCGAGCGGCAAGAGACCCAGTACTTC; V gene: TRBV7-9; J gene: TRBJ2-5; clone size: .; D gene: .
CDR3 protein: CASSLVAGLANEKLFF; CDR3 DNA: TGTGCCAGCAGCTTAGTTGCGGGGCTGGCTAATGAAAAACTGTTTTTT; V gene: TRBV7-2; J gene: TRBJ1-4; clone size: .; D gene: .
CDR3 protein: CASSQDLPAGANSNQPQHF; CDR3 DNA: TGCGCCAGCAGCCAAGATCTCCCGGCAGGGGCCAACAGCAATCAGCCCCAGCATTTT; V gene: TRBV4-3; J gene: TRBJ1-5; clone size: .; D gene: .
CDR3 protein: CASSKPVNLNTEAFF; CDR3 DNA: TGTGCCAGCAGTAAACCAGTGAACCTTAACACTGAAGCTTTCTTT; V gene: TRBV2; J gene: TRBJ1-1; clone size: .; D gene: .
CDR3 protein: CSASTQYEQYF; CDR3 DNA: TGCAGTGCTAGTACCCAATACGAGCAGTACTTC; V gene: TRBV20-1; J gene: TRBJ2-7; clone size: .; D gene: .
CDR3 protein: CASSSSGTLTSDTQYF; CDR3 DNA: TGTGCCAGCAGCTCGTCGGGAACACTTACATCAGATACGCAGTATTTT; V gene: TRBV7-2; J gene: TRBJ2-3; clone size: .; D gene: .
CDR3 protein: CASSLPGDGYTF; CDR3 DNA: TGTGCCAGCAGTTTGCCAGGGGATGGCTACACCTTC; V gene: TRBV28; J gene: TRBJ1-2; clone size: once; D gene: .
CDR3 protein: CASSEEVFPGEQFF; CDR3 DNA: TGTGCCAGCAGCGAGGAAGTGTTTCCGGGTGAGCAGTTCTTC; V gene: TRBV25-1; J gene: TRBJ2-1; clone size: .; D gene: .
CDR3 protein: CASSPTDYEQYF; CDR3 DNA: TGTGCCAGCTCACCAACGGATTACGAGCAGTACTTC; V gene: TRBV18; J gene: TRBJ2-7; clone size: .; D gene: .
CDR3 protein: CASSWTGDGYTF; CDR3 DNA: TGTGCCAGCTCTTGGACAGGGGATGGCTACACCTTC; V gene: TRBV18; J gene: TRBJ1-2; clone size: .; D gene: TRBD1
CDR3 protein: CAWSGKVTKNIQYF; CDR3 DNA: TGTGCCTGGAGTGGGAAAGTTACCAAAAACATTCAGTACTTC; V gene: TRBV30; J gene: TRBJ2-4; clone size: .; D gene: .
CDR3 protein: CASSQSAGSNTEAFF; CDR3 DNA: TGTGCCAGCAGCCAATCCGCGGGATCGAACACTGAAGCTTTCTTT; V gene: TRBV16; J gene: TRBJ1-1; clone size: .; D gene: .
CDR3 protein: CASRVFGVGQPQHF; CDR3 DNA: TGTGCCAGCAGGGTTTTTGGGGTCGGACAGCCCCAGCATTTT; V gene: TRBV5-8; J gene: TRBJ1-5; clone size: once; D gene: .
CDR3 protein: CASSPGSLGFGNTIYF; CDR3 DNA: TGTGCCAGCAGCCCCGGCTCCCTGGGGTTCGGAAACACCATATATTTT; V gene: TRBV5-6; J gene: TRBJ1-3; clone size: .; D gene: .
CDR3 protein: CASSSDPSSDEQFF; CDR3 DNA: TGTGCCAGCAGCTCCGACCCTAGCAGCGATGAGCAGTTCTTC; V gene: TRBV5-4; J gene: TRBJ2-1; clone size: .; D gene: .
CDR3 protein: CASSGTPKNIQYF; CDR3 DNA: TGTGCCAGTTCCGGGACACCCAAAAACATTCAGTACTTC; V gene: TRBV27; J gene: TRBJ2-4; clone size: .; D gene: .
CDR3 protein: CASSLGRFRGANVLTF; CDR3 DNA: TGTGCCAGCAGCTTAGGTCGTTTCAGGGGGGCCAACGTCCTGACTTTC; V gene: TRBV7-2; J gene: TRBJ2-6; clone size: .; D gene: .
CDR3 protein: CASSYAAQGYGYTF; CDR3 DNA: TGTGCCAGCAGCTACGCGGCCCAGGGGTATGGCTACACCTTC; V gene: TRBV2; J gene: TRBJ1-2; clone size: .; D gene: .
CDR3 protein: CATMGQGAYGYTF; CDR3 DNA: TGTGCCACGATGGGACAGGGGGCCTATGGCTACACCTTC; V gene: TRBV10-3; J gene: TRBJ1-2; clone size: .; D gene: TRBD1
CDR3 protein: CASSSDPQGASTEAFF; CDR3 DNA: TGCGCCAGCAGCTCGGACCCACAGGGGGCGAGCACTGAAGCTTTCTTT; V gene: TRBV5-1; J gene: TRBJ1-1; clone size: once; D gene: TRBD1
CDR3 protein: CAGGKGELSYEQYF; CDR3 DNA: TGTGCCGGGGGAAAGGGGGAACTATCCTACGAGCAGTACTTC; V gene: TRBV5-8; J gene: TRBJ2-7; clone size: .; D gene: .
CDR3 protein: CASSQSGPPGELFF; CDR3 DNA: TGTGCCAGCAGCCAATCGGGCCCTCCCGGGGAGCTGTTTTTT; V gene: TRBV28; J gene: TRBJ2-2; clone size: .; D gene: .
CDR3 protein: CASSVEPRGVSGELFF; CDR3 DNA: TGTGCCAGCAGCGTAGAACCCCGGGGGGTATCCGGGGAGCTGTTTTTT; V gene: TRBV9; J gene: TRBJ2-2; clone size: .; D gene: TRBD2
CDR3 protein: CASSPGLGSYEQYF; CDR3 DNA: TGTGCCAGCAGTCCGGGACTAGGCTCCTACGAGCAGTACTTC; V gene: TRBV6-1; J gene: TRBJ2-7; clone size: .; D gene: TRBD2
CDR3 protein: CSASGRLTDTQYF; CDR3 DNA: TGCAGCGCTAGCGGGAGGCTGACAGATACGCAGTATTTT; V gene: TRBV29-1; J gene: TRBJ2-3; clone size: once; D gene: TRBD2
CDR3 protein: CASSSGTSGTYNEQFF; CDR3 DNA: TGTGCCAGCAGCTCCGGGACTAGCGGAACCTACAATGAGCAGTTCTTC; V gene: TRBV5-4; J gene: TRBJ2-1; clone size: .; D gene: TRBD2
CDR3 protein: CASSSPETGKSYEQYF; CDR3 DNA: TGTGCCAGCAGTTCCCCCGAGACAGGGAAATCCTACGAGCAGTACTTC; V gene: TRBV28; J gene: TRBJ2-7; clone size: .; D gene: TRBD1
CDR3 protein: CAPIVADGYYEQYF; CDR3 DNA: TGCGCCCCAATTGTAGCCGACGGTTACTACGAGCAGTACTTC; V gene: TRBV5-1; J gene: TRBJ2-7; clone size: .; D gene: .
CDR3 protein: CAISESSGLDEQFF; CDR3 DNA: TGTGCCATCAGTGAGTCGTCGGGTTTGGATGAGCAGTTCTTC; V gene: TRBV10-3; J gene: TRBJ2-1; clone size: .; D gene: .
CDR3 protein: CASSPPGGGAFTF; CDR3 DNA: TGTGCCAGCTCACCACCGGGCGGGGGCGCTTTCACCTTC; V gene: TRBV18; J gene: TRBJ1-2; clone size: .; D gene: .
CDR3 protein: CASSGQGIYEQYF; CDR3 DNA: TGTGCCAGCAGTGGACAGGGAATCTACGAGCAGTACTTC; V gene: TRBV28; J gene: TRBJ2-7; clone size: .; D gene: TRBD1
CDR3 protein: CASSPGGWTEAFF; CDR3 DNA: TGTGCCAGCTCCCCCGGAGGATGGACTGAAGCTTTCTTT; V gene: TRBV28; J gene: TRBJ1-1; clone size: .; D gene: .
CDR3 protein: CSVLGQLQETQYF; CDR3 DNA: TGCAGCGTTCTGGGACAGCTCCAAGAGACCCAGTACTTC; V gene: TRBV29-1; J gene: TRBJ2-5; clone size: .; D gene: TRBD1
CDR3 protein: CASSERGGATDTQYF; CDR3 DNA: TGTGCCAGCAGTGAGAGAGGGGGGGCCACAGATACGCAGTATTTT; V gene: TRBV25-1; J gene: TRBJ2-3; clone size: .; D gene: .
CDR3 protein: CASSSLLAGEETQYF; CDR3 DNA: TGTGCCAGCAGCTCCCTACTAGCGGGAGAGGAGACCCAGTACTTC; V gene: TRBV7-2; J gene: TRBJ2-5; clone size: .; D gene: TRBD2
CDR3 protein: CASGTSFSEQFF; CDR3 DNA: TGTGCCAGTGGGACCAGTTTTAGCGAGCAGTTCTTC; V gene: TRBV19; J gene: TRBJ2-1; clone size: .; D gene: .
CDR3 protein: CATTSPGFSGYTF; CDR3 DNA: TGTGCCACCACATCGCCCGGCTTTAGTGGCTACACCTTC; V gene: TRBV6-5; J gene: TRBJ1-2; clone size: .; D gene: .
CDR3 protein: CASSPQGVANEKLFF; CDR3 DNA: TGTGCCAGCAGTCCACAGGGTGTGGCTAATGAAAAACTGTTTTTT; V gene: TRBV25-1; J gene: TRBJ1-4; clone size: .; D gene: .
CDR3 protein: CASSESVNNQPQHF; CDR3 DNA: TGTGCCAGCTCAGAGTCGGTGAACAATCAGCCCCAGCATTTT; V gene: TRBV18; J gene: TRBJ1-5; clone size: .; D gene: .
CDR3 protein: CASSLRENTEAFF; CDR3 DNA: TGTGCCAGCAGCTTAAGAGAAAACACTGAAGCTTTCTTT; V gene: TRBV7-3; J gene: TRBJ1-1; clone size: .; D gene: .
CDR3 protein: CASSSAPISSYNSPLHF; CDR3 DNA: TGTGCCAGCAGCTCAGCACCGATAAGCTCCTATAATTCACCCCTCCACTTT; V gene: TRBV7-2; J gene: TRBJ1-6; clone size: once; D gene: .
CDR3 protein: CASSIARDQPQHF; CDR3 DNA: TGTGCCAGTAGTATAGCTCGCGATCAGCCCCAGCATTTT; V gene: TRBV19; J gene: TRBJ1-5; clone size: .; D gene: .
CDR3 protein: CASSAIRGQGLDEKLFF; CDR3 DNA: TGTGCCAGCAGCGCCATCCGAGGACAGGGCCTCGATGAAAAACTGTTTTTT; V gene: TRBV27; J gene: TRBJ1-4; clone size: .; D gene: TRBD1